These T cell receptor beta chains were read from a single sample in a study of blood T cells in healthy people across ages. One entry per CDR3 protein, called by TCRdb with MiXCR from the 5' RACE reads. The data contain hundreds of thousands of distinct CDR3 sequences, around 48% of them singletons. Sequences were obtained from blood. These receptors all come from a man aged 80 or over in good health. Both conserved end residues are part of each CDR3. Each record gives: J gene, D gene, V gene, clone size, CDR3 protein, CDR3 DNA. D genes are given only for firm matches. Clone size appears in some rows only: once, few, many, or a class for an expanded clone.

>TRBJ2-2|NA|TRBV6-1|NA
CASSRGESGFNTGELFF
TGTGCCAGCAGCCGAGGGGAGTCAGGATTTAACACCGGGGAGCTGTTTTTT
>TRBJ2-3|TRBD1|TRBV12-3/TRBV12-4|NA
CASLQNRGDTDTQYF
TGTGCCAGCCTCCAAAACAGGGGAGACACAGATACGCAGTATTTT
>TRBJ2-1|TRBD2|TRBV7-9|NA
CASSSPGLAGLSSYNEQFF
TGTGCCAGCAGCAGTCCGGGACTAGCGGGGCTTAGCTCCTACAATGAGCAGTTCTTC
>TRBJ1-4|TRBD1|TRBV7-9|NA
CASSLEGGWEKLFF
TGTGCCAGCAGCTTAGAAGGGGGCTGGGAAAAACTGTTTTTT
>TRBJ2-3|TRBD1|TRBV4-1|few
CASSQDSGTGNTDTQYF
TGCGCCAGCAGCCAAGACTCCGGGACAGGGAACACAGATACGCAGTATTTT
>TRBJ2-3|NA|TRBV5-1|NA
CASSLNGVGTDTQYF
TGCGCCAGCAGCTTGAACGGTGTTGGCACAGATACGCAGTATTTT
>TRBJ2-7|TRBD1|TRBV6-2/TRBV6-3|NA
CASSRQGKSYEQYF
TGTGCTAGCAGTCGACAGGGAAAATCCTACGAGCAGTACTTC
>TRBJ2-3|NA|TRBV7-2|NA
CASSLMLSTDTQYF
TGTGCCAGCAGCTTAATGCTATCCACAGATACGCAGTATTTT
>TRBJ2-2|NA|TRBV4-3|NA
CASSGEGGSTGELFF
TGCGCCAGCAGCGGGGAAGGAGGCAGCACCGGGGAGCTGTTTTTT
>TRBJ2-3|NA|TRBV7-2|few
CASSPAGHPPTQYF
TGTGCCAGCAGCCCGGCGGGTCACCCCCCCACGCAGTATTTT
>TRBJ1-1|NA|TRBV7-9|NA
CASSSAGGAFF
TGTGCCAGCAGCTCCGCGGGTGGAGCTTTCTTT
>TRBJ2-3|TRBD2|TRBV28|NA
CTSSFGLAGELRDTQYF
TGTACCAGCAGTTTTGGACTAGCGGGAGAATTGAGAGATACGCAGTATTTT
>TRBJ2-2|NA|TRBV11-3|few
CASSPNTGFTGELFF
TGTGCCAGCAGTCCGAATACAGGTTTTACCGGGGAGCTGTTTTTT
>TRBJ2-5|NA|TRBV20-1|few
CSARVSGKETQYF
TGCAGTGCTAGGGTATCAGGAAAAGAGACCCAGTACTTC
>TRBJ2-6|NA|TRBV2|few
CASTWDSGANVLTF
TGTGCCAGCACGTGGGACTCTGGGGCCAACGTCCTGACTTTC
>TRBJ2-1|NA|TRBV10-3|NA
CAISDPGQSIIGEQFF
TGTGCCATCAGCGATCCGGGCCAAAGCATTATCGGTGAGCAGTTCTTC
>TRBJ2-4|TRBD1|TRBV4-1|once
CASSQERWSGTGVAKNIQYF
TGCGCCAGCAGCCAAGAACGCTGGTCAGGGACAGGGGTAGCCAAAAACATTCAGTACTTC
>TRBJ2-7|TRBD2|TRBV29-1|few
CSVEEVGGGAHEQYF
TGCAGCGTTGAAGAAGTGGGCGGGGGGGCCCACGAGCAGTACTTC
>TRBJ2-5|TRBD1|TRBV9|few
CASSTNSGQQETQYF
TGTGCCAGCAGCACCAATTCGGGACAGCAAGAGACCCAGTACTTC
>TRBJ1-6|NA|TRBV21-1|NA
CASSKRTEVLLSSYNSPLHF
TGTGCCAGCAGCAAAAGGACAGAAGTTCTTCTGAGCTCCTATAATTCACCCCTCCACTTT
>TRBJ1-5|TRBD1|TRBV20-1|NA
CSARAAGQISNQPQHF
TGCAGTGCTAGAGCAGCGGGACAGATAAGCAATCAGCCCCAGCATTTT
>TRBJ2-2|TRBD2|TRBV20-1|NA
CSARIAGGPGELFF
TGCAGTGCTAGAATAGCGGGGGGACCCGGGGAGCTGTTTTTT